This T cell receptor (beta chain) was retrieved from a study of graft-versus-host responses after intestinal transplantation. Method: immunoSEQ multiplex PCR; TCRdb's copy keeps in-frame clones and lacks some. The table includes over 100,000 clones, approximately 95% detected once. This CDR3 region has 15 residues. Germline V gene lookup returns CDR1 MNHNS and CDR2 SASEGT. J lost 4 bases, V lost 3 bases, and 8 bases had no gene match. In regard to this clone: No antigen is known for it.

The input for sequencing was unstimulated CD8+ T cells sorted from spleen or lymph node cells, taken before intestinal transplant. The chain uses TRBV6-1 and TRBJ2-7; 8 bases line up with TRBD1. This TCR was sampled from a human donor who received an intestinal transplant. CDR3 amino acids: CASSDLPGQVYEQYF. The CDR3 DNA follows: TGTGCCAGCAGTGACCTCCCGGGACAGGTTTACGAGCAGTACTTC.